The 20 T cell receptor beta chains below all came from one sample that was sequenced in a study of beta chain features in type 1 diabetes. Study results and limitations: When Type 1 diabetes patients were examined, their TCRB CDR3s proved moderately but significantly shorter in all four CD4+ subsets.

These receptors' antigens are unknown. Expressed TCRB transcripts were sequenced after all isolated RNA was converted to cDNA. The assay was immunoSEQ multiplex PCR, and TCRdb's table has in-frame clones only and misses some. Of 640,000 or so clones listed, 13% are singletons. The specimen sequenced was naive CD4+ T cells from blood. The source of these receptors is a man younger than 35 with type 1 diabetes.

V gene TRBV5-6 combines with J gene TRBJ2-3; TRBD2 might be the D (6 bases). From germline, CDR1 is SGHDT and CDR2 YYEEEE. The length of the CDR3 is 16 residues. The V end was cut by 0 bases, the J end by 0 bases, with 11 bases between. Here the CDR3 reads CASSLEPAGSTDTQYF. Written as DNA, the CDR3 is TGTGCCAGCAGCTTGGAACCGGCGGGGAGCACAGATACGCAGTATTTT.

The genes are TRBV29-1 and TRBJ2-5, with no clear D. CDR1 and CDR2 (germline): SQVTM, ANQGSEA. There are 10 residues in the CDR3. The V and J ends lost 6 bases and 2 bases respectively, with 4 bases between them. This chain's CDR3 is CSVVQETQYF. CDR3 bases: TGCAGCGTCGTTCAAGAGACCCAGTACTTC.

This clone has more than one count but fewer than ten. The chain is built from TRBV12-5 and TRBJ1-1; 8 bases line up with TRBD1. The CDR3 contains 12 residues. The V gene's germline CDR1 is LGHNT and CDR2 FRNRAP. Germline trimming cut 6 bases from V and 7 bases from J; bases unmatched to any gene: 4. CDR3: CASGPGQGEAFF. CDR3 sequence (DNA): TGTGCTAGTGGCCCCGGACAGGGTGAAGCTTTCTTT.

The chain is built from TRBV5-1 and TRBJ2-7; D gene uncertain. Deletions cut 1 base from V and 5 bases from J, with 19 bases between. The CDR3 loop spans 16 amino acids. Germline CDR1 SGHRS, CDR2 YFSETQ. CDR3 loop: CASSLRDLRTSDEQYF. The CDR3 nucleotides read TGCGCCAGCAGCTTGCGAGACCTCCGGACGAGCGACGAGCAGTACTTC.

This clone has just a few counts. CDR3 region: CASTPTGPAAGPGELFF. The CDR3 DNA follows: TGTGCCAGCACTCCGACAGGTCCGGCCGCCGGGCCTGGGGAGCTGTTTTTT. The V call is TRBV2, the J call TRBJ2-2, with D maybe TRBD1 (6 bases). CDR1 and CDR2 from the germline V gene are SNHLY and FYNNEI. CDR3 size: 17 residues. Trimming stripped 7 bases from V and 8 bases from J, with 26 bases between.

The gene calls are TRBV5-6 and TRBJ2-3; possibly TRBD2 for D (5 bases). V lost 3 bases and J lost 0, with 11 bases in between. This CDR3 spans 15 amino acids. From germline, CDR1 is SGHDT and CDR2 YYEEEE. CDR3 nucleotides: TGTGCCAGCAGCTGGGAGCGTCTGAGCACAGATACGCAGTATTTT. It yields the protein CASSWERLSTDTQYF.

This clone was counted only a few times. The J gene is TRBJ1-2, the V gene TRBV6-5, with unresolved D. Germline CDR1 MNHEY, CDR2 SVGAGI. The V end lost 7 bases, the J end lost 7 bases, and 16 bases lay between the germline ends. The CDR3 has 13 amino acids. CDR3 nucleotide sequence: TGTGCCAGCACCCCGATCGCGCTAGGTGGCTACACCTTC. Amino acids: CASTPIALGGYTF.

This clone was observed a few times. This sample includes further DNA sequences coding for the same CDR3. The genes are TRBV30 and TRBJ2-7; D might be TRBD1 (5 bases). This CDR3 is 12 amino acids long. The germline V and J ends were trimmed by 0 bases and 6 bases, with 9 bases remaining between them. Germline-derived CDR1 and CDR2 are GTSNPN and SVGIG (reference sequence). This CDR3 reads CAWSVLRGEQYF. CDR3 bases: TGTGCCTGGAGTGTACTAAGGGGCGAGCAGTACTTC.

A few counts support this clone. The CDR3 region has the DNA TGCGCCAGCAGCCACGGACAGGCCTATGGCTACACCTTC. This codes for CASSHGQAYGYTF. The chain combines TRBV5-1 with TRBJ1-2, with 7 bases fitting TRBD1. The V gene's germline CDR1 is SGHRS and CDR2 YFSETQ. V dropped 4 bases and J dropped 4; count of bases not matched to a gene: 4. This CDR3 has 13 amino acids. Together with reference TRBV5-1 and TRBJ1-2, the CDR3 gives the full variable domain: KAGVTQTPRYLIKTRGQQVTLSCSPISGHRSVSWYQQTPGQGLQFLFEYFSETQRNKGNFPGRFSGRQFSNSRSEMNVSTLELGDSALYLCASSHGQAYGYTFGSGTRLTVV.

The J gene is TRBJ2-2, the V gene TRBV11-3; D perhaps matches TRBD1 (6 bases). V was trimmed by 5 bases and J by 6 bases, leaving 10 bases between them. Germline lookup yields CDR1 SGHNT and CDR2 YENEEA. CDR3 length: 13 amino acids. The CDR3 nucleotides read TGTGCCAGCAGCACTGGACAGCCCGGGGAGCTGTTTTTT. It yields the protein CASSTGQPGELFF.

In this sample, this clone turned up many times. The chain combines TRBV30 with TRBJ1-1; the match to TRBD1 covers 9 bases. Germline CDR1 reads GTSNPN; CDR2 reads SVGIG (reference sequence). The junction had 4 bases not matched to a gene; V was cut back by 0 bases and J by 5 bases. This CDR3 region has 14 residues. The CDR3 coding sequence is TGTGCCTGGAGTGTCGGGACAGGGCGGACTGAAGCTTTCTTT. It encodes CAWSVGTGRTEAFF. The whole variable domain, remainder taken from reference TRBV30 and TRBJ1-1, is SQTIHQWPATLVQPVGSPLSLECTVEGTSNPNLYWYRQAAGRGLQLLFYSVGIGQISSEVPQNLSASRPQDRQFILSSKKLLLSDSGFYLCAWSVGTGRTEAFFGQGTRLTVV.

The table lists this clone with a few counts. This chain links TRBV9 with TRBJ2-1; 7 bases map to TRBD1. The length of the CDR3 is 14 residues. V was pared by 3 bases and J by 8 bases, with 8 bases of the junction left unmatched. The germline gives CDR1 SGDLS, CDR2 YYNGEE. In DNA, the CDR3 is TGTGCCAGCAGCGCGACACAGGGGATCTATGAGCAGTTCTTC. Translated: CASSATQGIYEQFF.

J is TRBJ2-5 and V is TRBV6-5; D is uncertain. The V gene lost 7 bases and the J gene lost 4 bases, with 13 bases spanning the gap. Per germline, CDR1 MNHEY and CDR2 SVGAGI. This CDR3 has 13 amino acids. In DNA form, the CDR3 reads TGTGCCAGCACCCAAAGTAGAGGAGAGACCCAGTACTTC. It is translated as CASTQSRGETQYF.

There are a few counts of this clone. This CDR3 is also generated by other DNA sequences in the sample. This chain uses TRBV29-1 with TRBJ1-1, with D possibly matching TRBD1 (5 bases). The germline gives CDR1 SQVTM, CDR2 ANQGSEA. V lost 5 bases to trimming and J lost 0 bases, with 10 bases between them. The CDR3 is made up of 13 amino acids. CDR3 nucleotides: TGCAGCGTTTCGGGACGCATGAACACTGAAGCTTTCTTT. This translates into CSVSGRMNTEAFF. Using reference TRBV29-1 and TRBJ1-1 for the parts outside the CDR3, the full variable domain is SAVISQKPSRDICQRGTSLTIQCQVDSQVTMMFWYRQQPGQSLTLIATANQGSEATYESGFVIDKFPISRPNLTFSTLTVSNMSPEDSSIYLCSVSGRMNTEAFFGQGTRLTVV.

The chain joins TRBV30 to TRBJ1-1; TRBD1 might be the D (5 bases). Per the germline V gene, CDR1 is GTSNPN and CDR2 is SVGIG (reference sequence). CDR3 length: 14 residues. The ends were cut back, 5 bases at V and 1 base at J, with 14 bases in the middle. The CDR3 here is CAWHPGHTNTEAFF. CDR3 in DNA: TGTGCCTGGCACCCAGGACATACGAACACTGAAGCTTTCTTT.

This chain links TRBV30 with TRBJ2-3; perhaps TRBD2 as D (6 bases). CDR1 and CDR2 from the germline V gene are GTSNPN and SVGIG (reference sequence). The CDR3 contains 16 residues. V was trimmed by 0 bases and J by 5 bases, leaving 18 bases between them. In nucleotides, the CDR3 is TGTGCCTGGAGTGTACATCGGGGGTCTCCCGGAGATACGCAGTATTTT. Its protein is CAWSVHRGSPGDTQYF. The full variable domain, in which reference TRBV30 and TRBJ2-3 provide the parts outside the CDR3, is SQTIHQWPATLVQPVGSPLSLECTVEGTSNPNLYWYRQAAGRGLQLLFYSVGIGQISSEVPQNLSASRPQDRQFILSSKKLLLSDSGFYLCAWSVHRGSPGDTQYFGPGTRLTVL.

The chain links TRBV11-2 to TRBJ2-1; D remains ambiguous. V lost 6 bases, J lost 0 bases, and 12 bases lay in between. The CDR3 is 15 amino acids. In germline, CDR1 is SGHAT, CDR2 FQNNGV. The CDR3: CASRPITSSYNEQFF. The CDR3 nucleotides read TGTGCCAGCAGGCCTATAACGAGCTCCTACAATGAGCAGTTCTTC.

This chain joins TRBV2 and TRBJ2-2; no clear D gene. The CDR3 loop spans 12 amino acids. Germline V gene sequence: CDR1 SNHLY, CDR2 FYNNEI. The V end was cut by 1 base, the J end by 9 bases, with 6 bases between. CDR3 coding DNA: TGTGCCAGCAGTGAAGAACAGTGGGAGCTGTTTTTT. Residues: CASSEEQWELFF.

The J gene is TRBJ1-1, the V gene TRBV29-1, with no clear D. The CDR3 consists of 13 residues. Deletions cut 4 bases from V and 0 bases from J, with 9 bases between. Looked up from germline, CDR1 is SQVTM and CDR2 is ANQGSEA. The CDR3 sequence: CSVGTDMNTEAFF. DNA for the CDR3: TGCAGCGTTGGGACCGATATGAACACTGAAGCTTTCTTT.

This clone was detected only a few times. This sequence joins TRBV5-1 and TRBJ2-7; D perhaps matches TRBD1 (5 bases). V lost 1 base and J lost 1, with 21 bases in between. This CDR3 contains 18 residues. Germline V gene lookup returns CDR1 SGHRS and CDR2 YFSETQ. CDR3 sequence: CASSLKGSGILPSYEQYF. As DNA, the CDR3 is TGCGCCAGCAGCTTGAAGGGGTCTGGAATCCTTCCATCCTACGAGCAGTACTTC. Full variable domain (missing parts from reference TRBV5-1 and TRBJ2-7): KAGVTQTPRYLIKTRGQQVTLSCSPISGHRSVSWYQQTPGQGLQFLFEYFSETQRNKGNFPGRFSGRQFSNSRSEMNVSTLELGDSALYLCASSLKGSGILPSYEQYFGPGTRLTVT.